Listed here are 2 T cell receptor beta chains from one sample, sequenced in a study of molecular identifiers for immune sequencing clone quantification. TCRdb used MiXCR to reprocess the PCR reads, holding one entry per CDR3 protein. The table shows tens of thousands of distinct CDR3 sequences, with approximately 17% occurring only once. The sample comprised naive CD8+ T cells from blood, with Jurkat cell RNA spiked in. Sample subset: FACS-sorted CD8+CD4-CCR7+CD45RA+ naive T cells. These receptors were taken from a human donor in good health. Some libraries in this study had Jurkat cell RNA spiked in.

Regarding this clonotype: A single base separates this from a much larger clone, so it may be a read error. The chain carries TRBV9 and TRBJ2-2; 9 bases match TRBD1. Germline V gene data show CDR1 as SGDLS and CDR2 as YYNGEE. This CDR3 is 17 amino acids long. V lost 4 bases, J lost 7 bases, and 14 bases stayed unmatched. The CDR3 bases are TGTGCCAGCAGCACCCACGCGGGACAGGGTACCGGCGGGGAGCTGTTTTTT. Encoded protein: CASSTHAGQGTGGELFF.

The sample holds many counts of this clonotype. The chain combines TRBV7-9 with TRBJ2-3; D unresolved. Germline CDR1 is SEHNR and CDR2 is FQNEAQ (reference sequence). Trimming removed 4 bases at V and 3 bases at J, with 20 bases between. The CDR3 totals 17 residues. DNA for the CDR3: TGTGCCAGCAGCTCCAAGTCTGGCGAAGACCGTACAGATACGCAGTATTTT. Amino acid sequence: CASSSKSGEDRTDTQYF.